These 16 T cell receptor beta chains originate from one sample sequenced in a study of cytomegalovirus exposure and HLA in healthy donors. Primers for the PCR totalled 60 Vbeta and 13 Jbeta. Method: immunoSEQ multiplex PCR; TCRdb's copy keeps in-frame clones and lacks some. The table has around 150,000 clones, about two thirds seen once; the top ten hold approximately 2%. Input material: PBMCs. The receptors come from a man between 35 and 55 years old in good health and CMV-seronegative.

This chain links TRBV27 with TRBJ2-7, with 7 bases that match TRBD1. Germline trimming cut 6 bases from V and 3 bases from J; bases unmatched to any gene: 5. This CDR3 is built from 13 residues. Germline V gene data show CDR1 as MNHEY and CDR2 as SMNVEV (reference sequence). The CDR3 region has the DNA TGTGCCAGCAGGAAACAGGGGAACTACGAGCAGTACTTC. Residues: CASRKQGNYEQYF.

The rearrangement links TRBV7-9 to TRBJ2-7, with 9 bases that match TRBD1. Trimming removed 5 bases from V and 1 base from J; junction bases left unmatched: 15. CDR3 size: 18 residues. From germline, CDR1 is SEHNR and CDR2 FQNEAQ (reference sequence). CDR3 coding DNA: TGTGCCAGCAGCGCCGGGACAGGGTCACCTCAGAGGTCCTACGAGCAGTACTTC. Encoded protein: CASSAGTGSPQRSYEQYF.

The chain joins TRBV7-8 to TRBJ1-1; no reliable D call. Per the germline V gene, CDR1 is SGHVS and CDR2 is FQNEAQ. Trimming stripped 5 bases from V and 7 bases from J, with 14 bases between. CDR3 size: 13 residues. The CDR3 nucleotides are TGTGCCAGCAGCCGCACTCGGAGCCTTGAAGCTTTCTTT. Protein product: CASSRTRSLEAFF.

Only a few counts were recorded for this clone. This chain links TRBV25-1 with TRBJ1-2; 9 nucleotides line up with TRBD1. This CDR3 is built from 13 residues. Germline values: CDR1 MGHDK, CDR2 SYGVNS. V gave up 2 bases and J gave up 8 bases; unmatched junction bases: 3. The CDR3 DNA reads as TGTGCCAGCAGTGAAGGGACAGGGAGGGGCTACACCTTC. This sequence encodes CASSEGTGRGYTF.

This clone occurred a few times. The chain recombines TRBV6-5 with TRBJ1-6, with a tentative D call TRBD1 (5 bases). V lost 6 bases and J lost 5, with 11 bases in between. The CDR3 consists of 14 residues. In germline, CDR1 is MNHEY, CDR2 SVGAGI. CDR3 sequence reads: CASRLPTDNSPLHF. Here the CDR3 DNA reads TGTGCCAGCAGACTTCCGACAGATAATTCACCCCTCCACTTT.

This chain uses TRBV5-1 with TRBJ2-3; 7 bases are a match to TRBD2. The CDR3 is 16 amino acids. The germline gives CDR1 SGHRS, CDR2 YFSETQ. V was clipped by 4 bases and J by 1 base; unmatched bases: 9. The CDR3 region is CASSRTAGEGTDTQYF. DNA for the CDR3: TGCGCCAGCAGCCGAACGGCGGGAGAGGGCACAGATACGCAGTATTTT.

V is TRBV27 and J is TRBJ2-7; 9 positions agree with TRBD1. The CDR3 spans 16 residues. Germline loops: CDR1 MNHEY, CDR2 SMNVEV (reference sequence). V trimming: 3 bases; J trimming: 3 bases; junction bases outside the gene matches: 9. The DNA for the CDR3 is TGTGCCAGCAGTTTGACGGGACAGGGTAAGAACTACGAGCAGTACTTC. Protein: CASSLTGQGKNYEQYF.

The sample holds a few counts of this clone. The chain links TRBV25-1 to TRBJ1-1; D uncertain. V lost 4 bases and J lost 1, with 4 bases in between. This CDR3 contains 12 residues. Germline lookup yields CDR1 MGHDK and CDR2 SYGVNS. CDR3 protein: CASSAGNTEAFF. CDR3 DNA sequence: TGTGCCAGCAGTGCAGGGAACACTGAAGCTTTCTTT. The whole variable domain, filled in from reference TRBV25-1 and TRBJ1-1, reads EADIYQTPRYLVIGTGKKITLECSQTMGHDKMYWYQQDPGMELHLIHYSYGVNSTEKGDLSSESTVSRIRTEHFPLTLESARPSHTSQYLCASSAGNTEAFFGQGTRLTVV.

The chain carries TRBV5-1 and TRBJ2-2, with D possibly TRBD2 on 6 matching bases. The germline V gene encodes CDR1 SGHRS and CDR2 YFSETQ. The CDR3 loop spans 15 amino acids. Deletions cut 1 base from V and 4 bases from J, with 11 bases between. CDR3 amino acids: CASSLSGGGTGELFF. The CDR3, as DNA: TGCGCCAGCAGCTTGAGTGGGGGAGGCACCGGGGAGCTGTTTTTT.

CDR3 DNA sequence: TGTGCCAGCAGTGACGTAAACACAGATACGCAGTATTTT. This codes for CASSDVNTDTQYF. The gene calls are TRBV6-1 and TRBJ2-3; D is unclear. Per the germline V gene, CDR1 is MNHNS and CDR2 is SASEGT. The CDR3 runs to 13 residues. Trimming left V 3 bases short and J 2 bases short, with 6 bases between.

The chain combines TRBV5-4 with TRBJ2-1, with TRBD2 matching over 8 bases. The length of the CDR3 is 15 residues. V shed 2 bases, J shed 10 bases, and the junction held 11 bases outside the gene matches. Germline values: CDR1 SGHNT, CDR2 YYREEE (reference sequence). The CDR3 sequence: CASSLYPGLDNEQFF. For the CDR3, the DNA is TGTGCCAGCAGCTTATATCCGGGACTAGATAACGAGCAGTTCTTC.

V is TRBV29-1 and J is TRBJ2-5; D remains ambiguous. V was pared by 7 bases and J by 5 bases, with 11 bases between. Germline CDR1 and CDR2: SQVTM and ANQGSEA. The CDR3 covers 11 residues. The CDR3 sequence: CSAQPTETQYF. CDR3 nucleotides: TGCAGCGCTCAACCTACGGAGACCCAGTACTTC.

V usage is TRBV7-8 and J usage is TRBJ2-1; 15 bases are shared with TRBD2. J was trimmed by 15 bases and V by 1 base; bases with no gene match: 7. Germline CDR1 is SGHVS and CDR2 is FQNEAQ. CDR3 length: 15 amino acids. The CDR3 DNA is TGTGCCAGCAGCTTAGGGACTAGCGGGAGGGGGCCCTCGTTCTTC. It encodes CASSLGTSGRGPSFF.

The rearrangement joins TRBV9 to TRBJ2-3, with TRBD2 identical over 9 bases. Losses at the gene ends were 0 bases for V and 1 base for J; bases not matched to a gene: 0. The germline gives CDR1 SGDLS, CDR2 YYNGEE. This CDR3 spans 15 amino acids. The CDR3 is CASSVVAGGTDTQYF. CDR3 nucleotide sequence: TGTGCCAGCAGCGTAGTAGCGGGGGGCACAGATACGCAGTATTTT.

The chain joins TRBV2 to TRBJ1-3, with D perhaps TRBD1 (6 bases). CDR3 size: 14 residues. From germline, CDR1 is SNHLY and CDR2 FYNNEI. V was trimmed by 4 bases and J by 5 bases, leaving 12 bases between them. This CDR3 is CASSGRDNRNTIYF. In DNA form, the CDR3 reads TGTGCCAGCAGTGGCCGGGACAATAGAAACACCATATATTTT.

The chain joins TRBV9 to TRBJ1-4, with D unclear. Germline V lookup: CDR1 SGDLS, CDR2 YYNGEE. The V end lost 4 bases, the J end lost 5 bases, and 9 bases lay between the germline ends. The CDR3 has 13 residues. The CDR3 loop is CASSPGWNEKLFF. The CDR3 nucleotides are TGTGCCAGCAGCCCGGGGTGGAATGAAAAACTGTTTTTT. The variable domain in full, completed from reference TRBV9 and TRBJ1-4, reads DSGVTQTPKHLITATGQRVTLRCSPRSGDLSVYWYQQSLDQGLQFLIQYYNGEERAKGNILERFSAQQFPDLHSELNLSSLELGDSALYFCASSPGWNEKLFFGSGTQLSVL.